The T cell receptor beta chain described here comes from a study of T cells in Graves' hyperthyroidism and ophthalmopathy. The J segment lost 2 bases and the V segment lost 0 bases, leaving 5 bases of the junction unmatched. The length of the CDR3 is 16 residues. Germline values: CDR1 MNHEY, CDR2 SVGAGI. This clonotype was observed a few times. Its antigen is currently unknown. Ophthalmopathy patients all had a Clinical Activity Score of at least 3, a NOSPECS grade of at least 4 and disease under 3 months old. The study based diagnoses on clinical symptoms, serum thyroxine and TRAb, thyroid ultrasound and orbital computed tomography. The study, taken as a whole, reports: A model of 13 V-J pairs discriminated ophthalmopathy from stable hyperthyroidism.

Amplification targeted TCR beta CDR3 regions from RNA transcripts. First-round RT-PCR targeting the TCR CDR3 was performed with the HTBI primer set. TCRdb called the multiplex PCR reads again in MiXCR, with one record for every CDR3 protein. The table lists 200,000 to 300,000 distinct CDR3 sequences, approximately 23% of them singletons. Sequencing was performed on blood. The clonotype was recovered from a woman aged 40 to 49 with Graves' ophthalmopathy. This chain joins TRBV6-5 and TRBJ2-3; 7 positions match TRBD2. The CDR3 nucleotides read TGTGCCAGCAGTTACTCGACCGGGGGGTCCACAGATACGCAGTATTTT. It is translated as CASSYSTGGSTDTQYF.